The clone carrying this T cell receptor beta chain was seen more than once but under ten times. Its antigen is unknown. This record comes from a study of T-cell memory formation after mild COVID-19. Study-level results: Proof of SARS-CoV-2 specificity was absent for the second-wave clones that crested on day 37.

The CDR3 runs to 18 residues. Trimming at V came to 6 bases and at J to 2 bases, leaving 10 bases not matched to a gene. TCRdb fed the 5' RACE reads into MiXCR, producing one record per CDR3 protein. Of fewer than 250,000 distinct CDR3 sequences listed, around 26% were seen once; the top ten hold roughly an eighth. Sequencing was performed on PBMCs or a T cell subset sorted from them (not recorded which). The TCR sequence derives from an adult woman who had mild COVID-19 (a few samples of this study predate the infection). Cell type and time point are not known. This chain uses TRBV12-3 or TRBV12-4 with TRBJ2-3; TRBD2 matches at 14 bases. CDR3 nucleotide sequence: TGTGCCAGCAGGGGGACTAGCGGGAGCCAGACGCCCACAGATACGCAGTATTTT. As protein: CASRGTSGSQTPTDTQYF.